The rows below give T cell receptor beta chains drawn from one sample of a study of tumor-infiltrating lymphocytes in primary liver carcinoma. Each CDR3 protein is one row after TCRdb ran MiXCR on the multiplex PCR reads. Of about 310,000 distinct CDR3 sequences detected, roughly 60% appear once; the ten largest clones hold over 15%. Sequencing was done on a sample of peripheral blood. These receptors were taken from a woman aged 25 to 39 with primary liver carcinoma and hepatitis B virus infection. CDR3s include the opening cysteine and the closing phenylalanine or tryptophan. The D gene is left open where the match is weak. Only part of the rows carry a size: once, few, many, or a class if the clone is expanded.

TRBV7-9	TRBJ1-5	NA	NA	14	TGTGCCAGCAGCTTACCGGGGGCTGGTCAGCCCCAGCATTTT	CASSLPGAGQPQHF
TRBV7-8	TRBJ2-3	TRBD2	NA	15	TGTGCCAGCTCCGGGGAAGCGGGAGGCACAGATACGCAGTATTTT	CASSGEAGGTDTQYF
TRBV11-2	TRBJ1-1	TRBD1	NA	20	TGTGCCAGCAGCTTGCCTAAACCTCCGGGACAGTCGTTCCGAAACACTGAAGCCTTCTTT	CASSLPKPPGQSFRNTEAFF
TRBV10-3	TRBJ2-7	NA	few	12	TGTGCCATCGGCCAGGGATTATACGAGCAGTACTTC	CAIGQGLYEQYF
TRBV11-2	TRBJ2-7	NA	few	13	TGTGCCAGCAGCCCGGGCGGATACTACGAGCAGTACTTC	CASSPGGYYEQYF
TRBV28	TRBJ2-5	NA	NA	13	TGTGCCACCAGTTTAGGGGCCGGGGAGACCCAGTACTTC	CATSLGAGETQYF
TRBV29-1	TRBJ2-6	NA	few	15	TGCAGCGTTTTTACAGTCGACTCTGGGGCCAACGTCCTGACTTTC	CSVFTVDSGANVLTF
TRBV5-1	TRBJ2-5	NA	NA	15	TGCGCCAGCAGCTTGGAGGGCCCCCGAGAGGAGACCCAGTACTTC	CASSLEGPREETQYF
TRBV5-5	TRBJ1-1	NA	NA	13	TGTGACAGCAGCTGGGCAGAGGACACTGAAGCTTTCTTT	CDSSWAEDTEAFF
TRBV11-2	TRBJ2-2	NA	NA	15	TGTGCTAGCAGCTTAGAGTCGGTACACCGCGGGAAGTTGTTTTTT	CASSLESVHRGKLFF
TRBV11-2	TRBJ1-2	NA	many	14	TGTGCCAGCAGCTTAGTTGGTCAAGGCTATGGCTACACCTTC	CASSLVGQGYGYTF
TRBV6-5	TRBJ1-2	NA	few	13	TGTGCCAGCAGTTACCTCGAGGGTGCGGCCTACACCTTC	CASSYLEGAAYTF
TRBV6-2/TRBV6-3	TRBJ2-5	TRBD2	NA	16	TGTGCCAGCAGCGCCGATAGCGGGAGGATTGTAGAAGCCCAGTACTTC	CASSADSGRIVEAQYF
TRBV29-1	TRBJ2-5	TRBD2	many	15	TGCAGCGTTGATTCAGAGGGAGGGCTTAAAAAGACCCAGTACTTC	CSVDSEGGLKKTQYF
TRBV4-1	TRBJ1-2	NA	many	15	TGCGCCAGCAGCCAAGATAGGGGCCTCGGCTATGGCTACACCTTC	CASSQDRGLGYGYTF
TRBV11-2	TRBJ2-2	NA	NA	15	TGTGCCAGCAGCCATGTCCTGGGGAGGACCGGGGAGCTGTTTTTT	CASSHVLGRTGELFF
TRBV7-9	TRBJ1-1	NA	few	12	TGTGCCAGCAGCTTAGAGAATACTGAAGCTTTCTTT	CASSLENTEAFF
TRBV6-5	TRBJ2-1	NA	NA	18	TGTGCCAGCAGTGAATCCAACGGGGCCTCCCCCCATCAGGATGAGCAGTCCTTC	CASSESNGASPHQDEQSF
TRBV11-1	TRBJ2-7	TRBD1	many	13	TGTGCCAGCAGCCCTCGGACAGGGTACGAGCAGTACTTC	CASSPRTGYEQYF
TRBV30	TRBJ1-5	NA	few	13	TGTGCCTGGAGTTCCCAGGGTAATCAGCCCCAGCATTTT	CAWSSQGNQPQHF
TRBV30	TRBJ1-4	NA	NA	13	TGTGCCTGGAGTCCCGAGGGTGAGGGGAAACTGTTTTTT	CAWSPEGEGKLFF
TRBV29-1	TRBJ1-1	NA	NA	12	TGCAGCGTTGGTAGGGCGATCACTGATGCTTTCTTT	CSVGRAITDAFF
TRBV5-1	TRBJ2-2	TRBD2	NA	13	TGCGCCAGCAAACTAGCGGGGACCGGGGAGCTGTTTTTT	CASKLAGTGELFF
TRBV11-2	TRBJ2-7	TRBD2	many	15	TGTGCCAGCAGCTCGTCTGCTAGCGGGAAAAACGAGCAGTACTTC	CASSSSASGKNEQYF
TRBV19	TRBJ1-1	NA	few	13	TGTGCCAGTCGGTGGAGATTGGACACTGAAGCTTTCTTT	CASRWRLDTEAFF
TRBV11-2	TRBJ1-1	NA	NA	13	TGTGCCAGCAACTTAGGGTTTTACACTGAAGCTTTCTTT	CASNLGFYTEAFF
TRBV11-2	TRBJ2-2	NA	NA	12	TGTACCAGCAGCTCCCATATCAGGGAGCTGTTTTTT	CTSSSHIRELFF
TRBV12-3/TRBV12-4	TRBJ2-1	NA	NA	15	TGTGCCAGCAGTTTCTCCCGCAGGTGCAACAATGAGCAGTTCTTC	CASSFSRRCNNEQFF
TRBV6-5	TRBJ2-6	TRBD1	once	19	TGTGCCAGCAGTTACTCTCCGGGACAGAGAAACTCTGGGGCCAACGTCCCGACTTTC	CASSYSPGQRNSGANVPTF
TRBV5-1	TRBJ2-5	NA	NA	15	TGCGCCAGCAGCTTGGGGGCGGCCGTACAAGAGACCCAGTACTTC	CASSLGAAVQETQYF